The clone carrying this T cell receptor (beta chain) was picked up many times. This CDR3 has 15 amino acids. Unmatched junction bases numbered 3, after V lost 3 bases and J lost 6 bases. Germline V gene sequence: CDR1 SEHNR, CDR2 FQNEAQ (reference sequence). Preceding any ophthalmopathy symptoms, the blood sample dates from first hyperthyroidism diagnosis. PBMCs stemmed from 8.5 to 10 ml fresh peripheral blood. This sample was included in a study of T cells in Graves' hyperthyroidism and ophthalmopathy. TCR beta CDR3 region amplification was performed from RNA transcripts. Initially, a first-round RT-PCR of the TCR CDR3 employed the HTBI primer set. TCRdb re-called the multiplex PCR reads through MiXCR, storing one row per CDR3 protein. Altogether almost 600,000 distinct CDR3 sequences are present, more than 11% being singletons, with the ten largest covering almost 6%.

This rearrangement joins TRBV7-9 to TRBJ1-4; the match to TRBD1 covers 11 bases. Specimen: blood. This TCR was recovered from a woman in her thirties with Graves' hyperthyroidism that later progressed to Graves' ophthalmopathy. CDR3: CASSFPGQGDEKLFF. The CDR3 DNA reads as TGTGCCAGCAGCTTCCCGGGACAGGGGGATGAAAAACTGTTTTTT.